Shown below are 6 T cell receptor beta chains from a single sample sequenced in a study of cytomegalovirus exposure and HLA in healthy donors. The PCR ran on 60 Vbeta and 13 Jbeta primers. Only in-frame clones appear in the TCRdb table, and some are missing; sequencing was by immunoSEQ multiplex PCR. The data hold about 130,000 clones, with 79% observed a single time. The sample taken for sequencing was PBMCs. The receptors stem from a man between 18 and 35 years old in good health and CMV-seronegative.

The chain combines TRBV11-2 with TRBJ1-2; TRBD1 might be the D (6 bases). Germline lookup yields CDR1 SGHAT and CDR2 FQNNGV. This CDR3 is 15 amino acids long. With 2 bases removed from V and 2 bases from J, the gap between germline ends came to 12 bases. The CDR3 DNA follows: TGTGCCAGCAGCTTATTTCAGGGGCTAAACTATGGCTACACCTTC. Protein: CASSLFQGLNYGYTF.

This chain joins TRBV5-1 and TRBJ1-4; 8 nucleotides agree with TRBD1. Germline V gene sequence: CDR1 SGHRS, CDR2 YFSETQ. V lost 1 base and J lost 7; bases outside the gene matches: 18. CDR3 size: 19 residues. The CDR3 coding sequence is TGCGCCAGCAGCTTGCGGACAGGGCCGATTAACCACTCGGGTGAAAAACTGTTTTTT. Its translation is CASSLRTGPINHSGEKLFF.

CDR3 in amino acids: CASSSPGLAGDTQYF. DNA for the CDR3: TGTGCCAGCAGCTCACCGGGACTAGCGGGAGATACGCAGTATTTT. The chain links TRBV7-9 to TRBJ2-3, with 12 positions matching TRBD2. Per the germline V gene, CDR1 is SEHNR and CDR2 is FQNEAQ (reference sequence). J lost 5 bases, V lost 4 bases, and 4 bases had no gene match. This CDR3 spans 15 amino acids.

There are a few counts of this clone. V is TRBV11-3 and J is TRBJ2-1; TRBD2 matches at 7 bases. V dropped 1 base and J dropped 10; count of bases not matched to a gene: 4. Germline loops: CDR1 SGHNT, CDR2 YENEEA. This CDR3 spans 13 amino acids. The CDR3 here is CASSLVGGREQFF. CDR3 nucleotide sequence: TGTGCCAGCAGCTTAGTGGGAGGGCGGGAGCAGTTCTTC.

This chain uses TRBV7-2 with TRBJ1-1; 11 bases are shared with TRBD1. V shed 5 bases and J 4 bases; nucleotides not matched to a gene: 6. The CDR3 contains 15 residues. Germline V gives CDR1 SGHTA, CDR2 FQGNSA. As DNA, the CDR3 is TGTGCCAGCAGCGTGGCCGGGACAGGGGGCACTGAAGCTTTCTTT. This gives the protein CASSVAGTGGTEAFF. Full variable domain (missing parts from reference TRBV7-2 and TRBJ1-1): GAGVSQSPSNKVTEKGKDVELRCDPISGHTALYWYRQSLGQGLEFLIYFQGNSAPDKSGLPSDRFSAERTGGSVSTLTIQRTQQEDSAVYLCASSVAGTGGTEAFFGQGTRLTVV.

This chain's CDR3 is CASSYSGRPFNSPLHF. The CDR3 DNA reads as TGTGCCAGCAGTTACTCGGGCAGGCCTTTTAATTCACCCCTCCACTTT. The chain uses TRBV6-5 and TRBJ1-6; D remains ambiguous. Germline CDR1 MNHEY, CDR2 SVGAGI. This CDR3 region has 16 residues. V was pared by 0 bases and J by 6 bases, with 12 bases between.